The clone carrying this T cell receptor (beta chain) was recorded a few times. Its antigen is unknown. The 5'RACE template-switching step produced TCR cDNA and added a universal primer site and UMIs. TCRdb used MiXCR to reprocess the 5' RACE reads, holding one entry per CDR3 protein. The table has more than 80,000 distinct CDR3 sequences, around 5.8% seen once. Trimming cost V 4 bases and J 0 bases; bases outside gene matches: 2. The CDR3 is made up of 15 amino acids. In germline, CDR1 is LGHDT, CDR2 YNNKEL (reference sequence). The sample belongs to a study of T cells after yellow fever vaccination. Whole-study findings and limits: It was a weaker secondary response, yet one that peaked faster, at day 5 versus 15.

The sequences come from CD8+ T cells sorted from PBMCs, collected 10 days after the yellow fever booster vaccination. The J gene is TRBJ2-7, the V gene TRBV3-1; 11 bases align to TRBD1. The receptor comes from a young man who received the YFV17D yellow fever vaccine. CDR3 DNA sequence: TGTGCCAGCAGCCCTGGGACAGGGGGCTCCTACGAGCAGTACTTC. It specifies CASSPGTGGSYEQYF.